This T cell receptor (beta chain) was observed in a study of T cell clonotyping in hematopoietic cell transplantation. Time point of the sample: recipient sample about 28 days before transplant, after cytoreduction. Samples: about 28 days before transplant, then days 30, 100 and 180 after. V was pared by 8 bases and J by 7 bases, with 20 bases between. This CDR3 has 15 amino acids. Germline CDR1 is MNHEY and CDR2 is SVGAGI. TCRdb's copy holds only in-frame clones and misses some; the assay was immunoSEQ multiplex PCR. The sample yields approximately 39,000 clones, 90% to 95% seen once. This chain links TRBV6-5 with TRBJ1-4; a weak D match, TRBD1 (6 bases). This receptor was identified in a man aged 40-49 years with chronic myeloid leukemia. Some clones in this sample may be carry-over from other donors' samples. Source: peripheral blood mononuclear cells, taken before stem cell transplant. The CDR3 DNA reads TGTGCCAGCGGAAAAGAGGGGGGGGTTGGTGAAAAACTGTTTTTT. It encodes CASGKEGGVGEKLFF.